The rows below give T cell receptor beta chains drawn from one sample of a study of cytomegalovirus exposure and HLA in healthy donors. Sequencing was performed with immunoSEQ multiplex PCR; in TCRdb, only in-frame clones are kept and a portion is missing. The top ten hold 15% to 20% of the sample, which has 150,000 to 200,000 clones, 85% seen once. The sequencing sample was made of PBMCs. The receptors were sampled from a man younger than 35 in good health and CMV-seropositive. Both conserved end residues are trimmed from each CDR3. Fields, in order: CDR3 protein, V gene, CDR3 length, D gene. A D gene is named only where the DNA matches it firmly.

ASGSTVYNEQF | TRBV28 | 11 | NA
ASSQTRIYGTGTDTQY | TRBV16 | 16 | TRBD1
ASSPTSGSYNEQF | TRBV18 | 13 | NA
ASSLGQAEKLF | TRBV7-2 | 11 | TRBD1
ASSRTGYATEAF | TRBV27 | 12 | NA
ASSQESLSGAGTQY | TRBV4-1 | 14 | TRBD2
AVGGGRDYEQY | TRBV7-6 | 11 | TRBD2
ASSPPQGVGTDTQY | TRBV18 | 14 | NA
ASSAIDRVDYGYT | TRBV19 | 13 | TRBD1
ASSVFGRDQETQY | TRBV9 | 13 | TRBD2
ASSSPGTGVNTEAF | TRBV28 | 14 | TRBD1
ASSLEREAEAF | TRBV5-1 | 11 | NA
ASSPAGEGDYGYT | TRBV19 | 13 | NA
ASSEAGVGGGLYGYT | TRBV6-1 | 15 | TRBD1
ASSPTGSAYGYT | TRBV5-4 | 12 | NA
ASSLGLQETQY | TRBV7-9 | 11 | NA
ASRTDSGNEQF | TRBV5-1 | 11 | NA
ASSGPTGGSYEQY | TRBV5-6 | 13 | TRBD1
ASSSAPGFPQH | TRBV7-8 | 11 | NA
ASSGGMTGNQETQY | TRBV5-1 | 14 | NA
ASSVTGHGYT | TRBV28 | 10 | TRBD1
ASSPGQSEYNEQF | TRBV28 | 13 | NA
ASSQAAGGGVETQY | TRBV5-6 | 14 | TRBD2
ASSIDHDRNYGYT | TRBV19 | 13 | NA
ASSPGLAKNIQY | TRBV28 | 12 | NA
ASSLTGTRGIEQY | TRBV7-2 | 13 | TRBD2